The 16 T cell receptor beta chains presented below share a single source sample, sequenced in a study of blood T cell repertoires in COVID-19. Profiled with immunoSEQ multiplex PCR; TCRdb holds only in-frame clones, not every one. The profile shows some 150,000 clones, roughly 90% of them singletons. Sample: PBMCs or T cells enriched from blood (not recorded which). Receptor source: a woman in her 30s with acute COVID-19.

V is TRBV7-2 and J is TRBJ2-7, with 7 nucleotides matching TRBD1. Germline CDR1 is SGHTA and CDR2 is FQGNSA. The trim removed 2 bases at V and 7 bases at J, leaving 5 bases unmatched. This CDR3 region has 13 residues. CDR3 in DNA: TGTGCCAGCAGCTTAAAGGGGGCGAGGGAGCAGTACTTC. It translates to CASSLKGAREQYF.

Regarding this clone: An end of the junction does not agree with germline; a read error may underlie this. The genes are TRBV6-5 and TRBJ2-5, with 14 bases fitting TRBD2. The CDR3 totals 13 residues. Germline V lookup: CDR1 MNHEY, CDR2 SVGAGI. This CDR3 reads CASLGLAGEAQYF. The CDR3 DNA is TGTGCCAGCTTGGGACTAGCGGGAGAGGCCCAGTACTTC.

This chain joins TRBV15 and TRBJ2-3, with 9 bases fitting TRBD1. Germline V gives CDR1 LNHNV, CDR2 YYDKDF (reference sequence). The CDR3 runs 15 residues. V gave up 2 bases and J gave up 6 bases; unmatched junction bases: 6. Written as DNA, the CDR3 is TGTGCCACCAGCAGACAGGACAGGGGCAAGGATACGCAGTATTTT. This translates into CATSRQDRGKDTQYF.

J is TRBJ2-3 and V is TRBV10-3; 7 bases map to TRBD2. Trimming cost V 3 bases and J 3 bases; bases outside gene matches: 12. The CDR3 consists of 17 residues. Germline V gene lookup returns CDR1 ENHRY and CDR2 SYGVKD. The CDR3 sequence: CAISESNGGGQTDTQYF. Here the CDR3 DNA reads TGTGCCATCAGTGAATCTAATGGGGGAGGGCAGACAGATACGCAGTATTTT.

V usage is TRBV6-6 and J usage is TRBJ2-7; 10 positions agree with TRBD2. This CDR3 contains 13 residues. The germline gives CDR1 MNHNY, CDR2 SVGAGI (reference sequence). V gave up 5 bases and J gave up 7 bases; unmatched junction bases: 5. CDR3 sequence (DNA): TGTGCCAGCAGTCCTAGCGGGAGTTGGGAGCAGTACTTC. Translated, it gives CASSPSGSWEQYF.

The rearrangement links TRBV15 to TRBJ2-2, with 9 bases that match TRBD1. Germline-derived CDR1 and CDR2 are LNHNV and YYDKDF (reference sequence). CDR3 length: 16 amino acids. V lost 0 bases and J lost 6; bases outside the gene matches: 5. CDR3 in DNA: TGTGCCACCAGCAGAGAAGGACAGGGGATCGCCGGGGAGCTGTTTTTT. This encodes CATSREGQGIAGELFF. Full variable domain (remainder filled in from reference TRBV15 and TRBJ2-2): DAMVIQNPRYQVTQFGKPVTLSCSQTLNHNVMYWYQQKSSQAPKLLFHYYDKDFNNEADTPDNFQSRRPNTSFCFLDIRSPGLGDTAMYLCATSREGQGIAGELFFGEGSRLTVL.

The J gene is TRBJ1-5, the V gene TRBV7-2; the match to TRBD1 covers 10 bases. Germline trimming cut 5 bases from V and 4 bases from J; bases unmatched to any gene: 5. This CDR3 contains 15 residues. From germline, CDR1 is SGHTA and CDR2 FQGNSA. The CDR3 protein is CASSPMGQGNQPQHF. CDR3 bases: TGTGCCAGCAGCCCGATGGGACAGGGGAATCAGCCCCAGCATTTT.

This chain uses TRBV7-2 with TRBJ1-2; D not certain. This CDR3 is built from 14 residues. V dropped 4 bases and J dropped 8 bases, with 17 bases sitting between them. CDR1 is SGHTA and CDR2 is FQGNSA in the germline V gene. CDR3 region: CASSSRSLTGGYTF. For the CDR3, the DNA is TGTGCCAGCAGCTCCAGGTCCCTCACGGGGGGCTACACCTTC.

The chain employs TRBV11-3 and TRBJ2-3; TRBD2 agrees at 12 bases. There are 20 residues in the CDR3. The junction had 17 bases not matched to a gene; V was cut back by 0 bases and J by 7 bases. Germline CDR1 is SGHNT and CDR2 is YENEEA. CDR3 sequence reads: CASSLERLAGASRIRHTQYF. In DNA form, the CDR3 reads TGTGCCAGCAGCTTAGAACGACTAGCGGGAGCTTCTCGAATCAGGCATACGCAGTATTTT.

The V call is TRBV4-3, the J call TRBJ1-1; 8 positions agree with TRBD1. The length of the CDR3 is 15 residues. CDR1 is LGHNA and CDR2 is YSLEER in the germline V gene. V gave up 0 bases and J gave up 5 bases; unmatched junction bases: 5. The CDR3 is CASSQDGQGRTEAFF. In DNA form, the CDR3 reads TGCGCCAGCAGCCAAGATGGACAGGGTAGAACTGAAGCTTTCTTT.

The sample holds one count of this clone. The rearrangement links TRBV9 to TRBJ2-3; TRBD1 matches 7 bases. V lost 0 bases, J lost 0 bases, and 10 bases stayed unmatched. Germline lookup yields CDR1 SGDLS and CDR2 YYNGEE. This CDR3 contains 18 residues. The CDR3 region is CASSVVPPTGSSTDTQYF. CDR3 DNA: TGTGCCAGCAGCGTAGTCCCCCCGACAGGGAGTAGCACAGATACGCAGTATTTT.

This clone was counted a single time. This chain links TRBV2 with TRBJ1-1, with 9 bases identical to TRBD1. V lost 3 bases and J lost 6; bases outside the gene matches: 8. The CDR3 is 15 residues long. Germline V gene data show CDR1 as SNHLY and CDR2 as FYNNEI. The CDR3 reads CASSEYSTGGAEAFF. CDR3 sequence (DNA): TGTGCCAGCAGTGAGTACTCGACAGGGGGGGCTGAAGCTTTCTTT.

This chain links TRBV5-1 with TRBJ2-7, with 8 bases matching TRBD1. Unmatched junction bases numbered 6, after V lost 4 bases and J lost 3 bases. Looked up from germline, CDR1 is SGHRS and CDR2 is YFSETQ. The CDR3 contains 14 residues. The CDR3 spells CASSHGQGGYEQYF. CDR3 nucleotide sequence: TGCGCCAGCAGCCACGGACAGGGTGGCTACGAGCAGTACTTC.

The chain employs TRBV30 and TRBJ2-6; TRBD2 matches at 7 bases. This CDR3 has 19 amino acids. The germline V gene has CDR1 GTSNPN and CDR2 SVGIG (reference sequence). Trimming cost V 1 base and J 0 bases; bases outside gene matches: 12. The CDR3 DNA reads as TGTGCCTGGAGTGGAGACCCAAGGGGAGGGTTCTCTGGGGCCAACGTCCTGACTTTC. It translates to CAWSGDPRGGFSGANVLTF.

This chain uses TRBV9 with TRBJ2-3, with 7 nucleotides matching TRBD2. Germline CDR1 and CDR2: SGDLS and YYNGEE. The length of the CDR3 is 18 residues. The junction had 11 bases not matched to a gene; V was cut back by 1 base and J by 0 bases. Written as DNA, the CDR3 is TGTGCCAGCAGCGTATTCCCCACCGGCGGGGGAAGCACAGATACGCAGTATTTT. Residues: CASSVFPTGGGSTDTQYF. The complete variable domain, with remaining parts taken from reference TRBV9 and TRBJ2-3, reads DSGVTQTPKHLITATGQRVTLRCSPRSGDLSVYWYQQSLDQGLQFLIQYYNGEERAKGNILERFSAQQFPDLHSELNLSSLELGDSALYFCASSVFPTGGGSTDTQYFGPGTRLTVL.

The chain combines TRBV6-2 or TRBV6-3 with TRBJ2-1; 9 bases map to TRBD2. Trimming cost V 2 bases and J 9 bases; bases outside gene matches: 11. Germline values: CDR1 MNHEY, CDR2 SVGEGT. CDR3 size: 16 residues. The DNA for the CDR3 is TGTGCCAGCAGTTACGGTTGGCTAGCGGGAAGCGGTGAGCAGTTCTTC. It specifies CASSYGWLAGSGEQFF.